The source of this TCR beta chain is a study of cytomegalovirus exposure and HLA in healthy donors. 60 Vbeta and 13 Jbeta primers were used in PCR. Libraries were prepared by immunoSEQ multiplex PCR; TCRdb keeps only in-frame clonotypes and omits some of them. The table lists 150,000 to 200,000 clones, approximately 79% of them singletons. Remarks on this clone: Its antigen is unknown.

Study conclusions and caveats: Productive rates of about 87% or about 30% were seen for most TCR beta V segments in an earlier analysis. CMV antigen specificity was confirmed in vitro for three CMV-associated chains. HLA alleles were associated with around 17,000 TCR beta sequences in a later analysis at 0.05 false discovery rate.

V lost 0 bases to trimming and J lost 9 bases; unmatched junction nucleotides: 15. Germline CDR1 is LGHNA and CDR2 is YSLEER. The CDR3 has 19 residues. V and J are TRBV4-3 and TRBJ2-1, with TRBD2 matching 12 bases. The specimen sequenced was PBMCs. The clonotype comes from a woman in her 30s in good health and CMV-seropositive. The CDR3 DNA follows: TGCGCCAGCAGCCAAGATGTGGCTAGCGGGAGGGCCGGGGTTACTGAGCAGTTCTTC. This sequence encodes CASSQDVASGRAGVTEQFF.